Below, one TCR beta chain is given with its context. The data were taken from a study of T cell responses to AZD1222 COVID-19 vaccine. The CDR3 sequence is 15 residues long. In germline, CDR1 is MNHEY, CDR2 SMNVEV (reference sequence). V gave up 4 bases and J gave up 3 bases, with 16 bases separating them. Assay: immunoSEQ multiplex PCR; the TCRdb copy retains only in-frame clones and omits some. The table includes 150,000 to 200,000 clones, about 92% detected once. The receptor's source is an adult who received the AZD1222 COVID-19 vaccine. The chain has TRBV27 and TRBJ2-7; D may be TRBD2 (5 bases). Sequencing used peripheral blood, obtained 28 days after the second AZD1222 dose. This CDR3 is CASSSSLAVGYEQYF. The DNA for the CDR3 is TGTGCCAGCAGTTCATCCCTAGCAGTGGGCTACGAGCAGTACTTC.